Listed here are 27 T cell receptor beta chains from one sample, sequenced in a study of identical twins. Each CDR3 protein gets one entry after TCRdb re-called the 5' RACE reads with MiXCR. Among a few hundred thousand distinct CDR3 sequences listed, about 18% were seen once. Material: naive T cells sorted from blood. These receptors were collected from a man aged 50-59 years in good health.

This clonotype was counted a few times. The chain couples TRBV5-1 to TRBJ2-2, with D tentatively TRBD1 (5 bases). V was pared by 0 bases and J by 2 bases, with 11 bases between. The length of the CDR3 is 16 residues. Germline CDR1 and CDR2: SGHRS and YFSETQ. CDR3: CASSLALGANTGELFF. DNA of the CDR3: TGCGCCAGCAGCTTGGCCCTAGGGGCTAACACCGGGGAGCTGTTTTTT.

This clonotype has only a few counts. V usage is TRBV7-2 and J usage is TRBJ2-3, with D possibly TRBD2 on 7 matching bases. V shed 1 base and J shed 2 bases, with 13 bases lying between them. The germline CDR1 and CDR2 sequences are SGHTA and FQGNSA. The CDR3 runs to 16 residues. In DNA form, the CDR3 reads TGTGCCAGCAGCTTAGGGGCCGGGGGGCCCACAGATACGCAGTATTTT. Translation: CASSLGAGGPTDTQYF.

This clonotype appeared many times. The genes are TRBV12-3 or TRBV12-4 and TRBJ2-7, with D uncertain. Trimming pared 5 bases from V and 1 base from J, leaving 9 bases between. CDR3 length equals 13 residues. CDR3: CASSPYLSYEQYF. The CDR3 DNA sequence: TGTGCCAGCAGTCCGTACTTATCCTACGAGCAGTACTTC.

V gene TRBV20-1 combines with J gene TRBJ1-5; 9 bases map to TRBD1. V was pared by 0 bases and J by 7 bases, with 10 bases of the junction left unmatched. Germline V lookup: CDR1 DFQATT, CDR2 SNEGSKA (reference sequence). This CDR3 spans 16 amino acids. As DNA, the CDR3 is TGCAGTGCTAGAGATAGACTAACAGGGGGCGGACAGCCCCAGCATTTT. This gives the protein CSARDRLTGGGQPQHF.

The J gene is TRBJ2-5, the V gene TRBV21-1; TRBD1 is taken as the D call from the table, unchecked against the DNA. TRBV21-1 is a pseudogene. The CDR3 is made up of 17 amino acids. The CDR3: CASSAFRDSFFGETQYF. The CDR3 DNA sequence: TGTGCCAGCAGCGCATTCCGGGACAGCTTCTTTGGGGAGACCCAGTACTTC.

The rearrangement links TRBV15 to TRBJ2-7; D remains ambiguous. CDR3 size: 11 residues. V was clipped by 5 bases and J by 2 bases, with 4 bases between them. The germline V gene has CDR1 LNHNV and CDR2 YYDKDF (reference sequence). CDR3 sequence: CATSDTYEQYF. In DNA, the CDR3 is TGTGCCACCAGCGACACCTACGAGCAGTACTTC.

The V gene is TRBV12-3 or TRBV12-4, the J gene TRBJ2-7, with D hard to call. CDR3 size: 11 residues. The V gene lost 4 bases and the J gene lost 7 bases, with 8 bases spanning the gap. CDR3 in DNA: TGTGCCAGCAGTTCACGTCGAGAGCAGTACTTC. Its protein product is CASSSRREQYF.

This clonotype was picked up many times. The genes are TRBV12-3 or TRBV12-4 and TRBJ2-1; D gene ambiguous. The V end was cut by 3 bases, the J end by 0 bases, with 12 bases between. CDR3 length equals 16 residues. The CDR3 DNA is TGTGCCAGCAGTTTGATTGTGGGCGGCTCCTACAATGAGCAGTTCTTC. Its protein product is CASSLIVGGSYNEQFF.

This clonotype was counted at least ten times. This sequence joins TRBV14 and TRBJ2-7; D is unresolved. Germline V gene lookup returns CDR1 SGHDN and CDR2 FVKESK. The CDR3 runs 12 residues. Trimming cost V 4 bases and J 6 bases, with 10 bases left between them. The CDR3 DNA is TGTGCCAGCAGCCCCAGCGCGGTCGAGCAGTACTTC. As protein: CASSPSAVEQYF. The variable domain in full, completed from reference TRBV14 and TRBJ2-7, reads EAGVTQFPSHSVIEKGQTVTLRCDPISGHDNLYWYRRVMGKEIKFLLHFVKESKQDESGMPNNRFLAERTGGTYSTLKVQPAELEDSGVYFCASSPSAVEQYFGPGTRLTVT.

This clonotype has at least ten counts. The chain has TRBV11-2 and TRBJ2-1, with D perhaps TRBD1 (5 bases). The ends were cut back, 6 bases at V and 4 bases at J, with 19 bases in the middle. The CDR3 runs to 16 residues. Germline V CDR1 and CDR2: SGHAT, FQNNGV. The CDR3 spells CASRLIGAGKYNEQFF. The CDR3 DNA follows: TGTGCCAGCAGGTTGATTGGGGCAGGAAAATACAATGAGCAGTTCTTC. Variable domain in full (rest from reference TRBV11-2 and TRBJ2-1): EAGVAQSPRYKIIEKRQSVAFWCNPISGHATLYWYQQILGQGPKLLIQFQNNGVVDDSQLPKDRFSAERLKGVDSTLKIQPAKLEDSAVYLCASRLIGAGKYNEQFFGPGTRLTVL.

This clonotype was detected only a few times. J is TRBJ2-7 and V is TRBV5-1; 7 nucleotides agree with TRBD1. With 0 bases clipped from V and 5 bases from J, the junction kept 5 bases outside the gene matches. Germline CDR1 SGHRS, CDR2 YFSETQ. There are 14 residues in the CDR3. In DNA, the CDR3 is TGCGCCAGCAGCTTGGCTACAGGGGCTCACGAGCAGTACTTC. Protein: CASSLATGAHEQYF.

This clonotype was found a few times. The CDR3 DNA is TGTGCCAGCAGCCTATGGGGTACAGGGACCCACAGCTCCTACGAGCAGTACTTC. Amino acid sequence: CASSLWGTGTHSSYEQYF. This chain joins TRBV11-1 and TRBJ2-7; the D gene is possibly TRBD1 (6 bases). V was shortened by 5 bases and J by 0 bases, with 23 bases between the two germline ends. The germline CDR1 and CDR2 sequences are SGHAT and FQDESV (reference sequence). The CDR3 spans 18 residues. Based on the CDR3 plus reference TRBV11-1 and TRBJ2-7, the full variable domain is EAEVAQSPRYKITEKSQAVAFWCDPISGHATLYWYRQILGQGPELLVQFQDESVVDDSQLPKDRFSAERLKGVDSTLKIQPAELGDSAMYLCASSLWGTGTHSSYEQYFGPGTRLTVT.

This clonotype was observed a few times. This chain links TRBV7-2 with TRBJ2-2; a possible D gene is TRBD2 (7 bases). CDR3 length: 16 residues. Germline loops: CDR1 SGHTA, CDR2 FQGNSA. With 1 base removed from V and 5 bases from J, the gap between germline ends came to 14 bases. CDR3 in DNA: TGTGCCAGCAGCTTAGTGTCGGGGGGCAGGACCGGGGAGCTGTTTTTT. Protein sequence: CASSLVSGGRTGELFF.

The chain recombines TRBV11-2 with TRBJ2-7; the D is unclear. The CDR3 is 12 residues long. V was trimmed by 5 bases and J by 6 bases, leaving 11 bases between them. Germline CDR1 reads SGHAT; CDR2 reads FQNNGV. The DNA for the CDR3 is TGTGCCAGCAGCACCCTTGGCCGCGAGCAGTACTTC. It translates to CASSTLGREQYF. Using reference TRBV11-2 and TRBJ2-7 for the parts outside the CDR3, the full variable domain is EAGVAQSPRYKIIEKRQSVAFWCNPISGHATLYWYQQILGQGPKLLIQFQNNGVVDDSQLPKDRFSAERLKGVDSTLKIQPAKLEDSAVYLCASSTLGREQYFGPGTRLTVT.

The chain employs TRBV19 and TRBJ2-7; no definite D call. The CDR3 runs 13 residues. Deletions cut 7 bases from V and 7 bases from J, with 17 bases between. Germline CDR1 and CDR2: LNHDA and SQIVND (reference sequence). CDR3 in amino acids: CASTGPERSEQYF. The CDR3 DNA follows: TGTGCCAGTACCGGGCCCGAAAGGAGTGAGCAGTACTTC.

This clonotype was detected many times. This rearrangement joins TRBV7-9 to TRBJ2-1; D might be TRBD2 (5 bases). Germline V gene data show CDR1 as SEHNR and CDR2 as FQNEAQ (reference sequence). The V gene lost 5 bases and the J gene lost 0 bases, with 11 bases spanning the gap. This CDR3 is 15 amino acids long. CDR3 in amino acids: CASSPEGSSYNEQFF. The CDR3 coding sequence is TGTGCCAGCAGCCCAGAGGGTAGCTCCTACAATGAGCAGTTCTTC.

This clonotype was observed at least ten times. J is TRBJ2-7 and V is TRBV6-1; possible D gene TRBD2, 5 bases. Germline V gene sequence: CDR1 MNHNS, CDR2 SASEGT. The ends were cut back, 3 bases at V and 2 bases at J, with 17 bases in the middle. The CDR3 runs to 16 residues. The CDR3 loop is CASSDLSRVPTYEQYF. CDR3 coding DNA: TGTGCCAGCAGTGACTTATCGCGGGTACCTACCTACGAGCAGTACTTC.

This clonotype has just a few counts. The V gene is TRBV12-3 or TRBV12-4, the J gene TRBJ2-1; 11 positions match TRBD2. The CDR3 is 18 amino acids. V dropped 1 base and J dropped 1; count of bases not matched to a gene: 6. CDR3 region: CASSLGERLAGSYNEQFF. CDR3 DNA: TGTGCCAGCAGTTTAGGGGAGAGACTAGCGGGATCCTACAATGAGCAGTTCTTC.

The chain has TRBV5-1 and TRBJ2-5; no definite D call. Germline V lookup: CDR1 SGHRS, CDR2 YFSETQ. V was trimmed by 3 bases and J by 6 bases, leaving 21 bases between them. The CDR3 length is 16 residues. CDR3 residues: CASSYTAGQSQKTQYF. The CDR3 DNA reads TGCGCCAGCAGCTATACAGCAGGCCAGTCCCAGAAGACCCAGTACTTC.

In its sample, this clonotype was seen a few times. This chain joins TRBV5-1 and TRBJ2-1, with D possibly matching TRBD1 (6 bases). This CDR3 contains 14 residues. Germline assignment: CDR1 SGHRS and CDR2 YFSETQ. Trimming removed 2 bases at V and 4 bases at J, with 10 bases between. In DNA, the CDR3 is TGCGCCAGCAGCTTTAGACAGGAGTACAATGAGCAGTTCTTC. Amino acid sequence: CASSFRQEYNEQFF.

CDR3 in amino acids: CASSVRTGEGEQYF. The CDR3 bases are TGTGCCAGCAGCGTACGGACAGGGGAGGGCGAGCAGTACTTC. V usage is TRBV9 and J usage is TRBJ2-7; 9 bases match TRBD1. The CDR3 has 14 residues. The germline V gene encodes CDR1 SGDLS and CDR2 YYNGEE. V shed 1 base and J 6 bases; nucleotides not matched to a gene: 5.

In this sample, this clonotype turned up many times. The chain employs TRBV19 and TRBJ1-1; TRBD1 is a possible D gene (6 bases). Germline V gene data show CDR1 as LNHDA and CDR2 as SQIVND (reference sequence). The length of the CDR3 is 16 residues. Trimming shortened V by 0 bases and J by 4 bases, and 15 bases separated the two germline ends. The CDR3 DNA sequence: TGTGCCAGTAGTATAGATGCGCGGGGGGCGGGCACTGAAGCTTTCTTT. Translating gives CASSIDARGAGTEAFF.

V usage is TRBV18 and J usage is TRBJ2-1; tentative D call: TRBD2 (6 bases). CDR3 length: 16 residues. V gave up 5 bases and J gave up 6 bases, with 20 bases separating them. Per the germline V gene, CDR1 is KGHSH and CDR2 is LQKENI. CDR3 bases: TGTGCCAGCTCAGGCAAGCTTAGCGGACCGCGCAATGAGCAGTTCTTC. Its protein is CASSGKLSGPRNEQFF.

The table lists this clonotype with many counts. This chain uses TRBV20-1 with TRBJ2-1, with 9 bases fitting TRBD2. Germline trimming cut 7 bases from V and 6 bases from J; bases unmatched to any gene: 10. Germline CDR1 reads DFQATT; CDR2 reads SNEGSKA (reference sequence). The CDR3 is 14 amino acids. CDR3 nucleotide sequence: TGCAGTGGGGGACTAGCCTTGAGACTCAATGAGCAGTTCTTC. It encodes CSGGLALRLNEQFF.

This clonotype was seen only a few times. V is TRBV6-5 and J is TRBJ1-1; TRBD1 is a possible D gene (5 bases). Germline V gene sequence: CDR1 MNHEY, CDR2 SVGAGI. V lost 4 bases and J lost 0, with 15 bases in between. This CDR3 contains 16 residues. The CDR3 is CASSFSGTLLNTEAFF. The CDR3 DNA reads as TGTGCCAGCAGTTTTTCCGGGACGCTACTGAACACTGAAGCTTTCTTT.

This clonotype has at least ten counts. The J gene is TRBJ1-1, the V gene TRBV5-5; D gene uncertain. The CDR3 totals 14 residues. Germline lookup yields CDR1 SGHKS and CDR2 YYEKEE (reference sequence). The ends were cut back, 4 bases at V and 4 bases at J, with 14 bases in the middle. CDR3 coding DNA: TGTGCCAGCAGCGCGATTAATTCGGGCACTGAAGCTTTCTTT. Protein: CASSAINSGTEAFF. The variable domain in full, completed from reference TRBV5-5 and TRBJ1-1, reads DAGVTQSPTHLIKTRGQQVTLRCSPISGHKSVSWYQQVLGQGPQFIFQYYEKEERGRGNFPDRFSARQFPNYSSELNVNALLLGDSALYLCASSAINSGTEAFFGQGTRLTVV.

The genes are TRBV5-1 and TRBJ2-3, with D unclear. Germline V CDR1 and CDR2: SGHRS, YFSETQ. V was clipped by 3 bases and J by 2 bases, with 16 bases between them. The CDR3 is 16 residues long. The CDR3 loop is CASSYFTDGATDTQYF. The DNA for the CDR3 is TGCGCCAGCAGCTATTTTACGGACGGAGCCACAGATACGCAGTATTTT.